What follows is one T cell receptor (beta chain) and its context. This sample was included in a study of blood T cell repertoires in COVID-19. The method was immunoSEQ multiplex PCR; TCRdb's version includes in-frame clones alone and lacks a portion of them. The top ten clones hold less than 20% of a sample with fewer than 400,000 clones, roughly 90% of them seen once. This CDR3 spans 16 amino acids. V was pared by 4 bases and J by 5 bases, with 15 bases between. Germline CDR1 is LGHNA and CDR2 is YSLEER. The sequence was obtained from a woman in her 30s who had recovered from COVID-19. Sequencing was done on a sample of PBMCs or T cells enriched from blood (not recorded which). This chain joins TRBV4-3 and TRBJ1-6, with D uncertain. CDR3 in DNA: TGCGCCAGCAGCCTCCTCGGACTGTCAAATAATTCACCCCTCCACTTT. Its translation: CASSLLGLSNNSPLHF.